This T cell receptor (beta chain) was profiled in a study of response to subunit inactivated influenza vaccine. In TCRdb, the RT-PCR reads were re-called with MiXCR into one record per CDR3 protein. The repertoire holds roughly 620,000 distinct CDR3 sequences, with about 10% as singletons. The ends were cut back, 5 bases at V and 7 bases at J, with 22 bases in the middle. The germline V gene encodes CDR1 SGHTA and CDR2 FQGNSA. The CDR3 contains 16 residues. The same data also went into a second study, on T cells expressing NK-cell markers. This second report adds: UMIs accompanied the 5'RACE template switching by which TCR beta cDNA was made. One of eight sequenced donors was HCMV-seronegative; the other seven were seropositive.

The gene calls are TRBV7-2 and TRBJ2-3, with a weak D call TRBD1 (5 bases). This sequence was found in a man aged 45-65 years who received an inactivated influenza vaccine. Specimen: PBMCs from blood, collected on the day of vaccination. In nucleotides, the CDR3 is TGTGCCAGCAGCCCGATAACAGGTCCCACAGAAAATACGCAGTATTTT. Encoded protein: CASSPITGPTENTQYF.